At least ten counts were recorded for the clone carrying this T cell receptor beta chain. The source of the sample is a study of T-cell reconstitution after alpha-beta-depleted transplantation in children. In germline, CDR1 is SGHAT, CDR2 FQNNGV. This CDR3 has 17 residues. V was clipped by 5 bases and J by 6 bases; unmatched bases: 11. For TCRbeta, the library was prepared with unique molecular identifiers. TCRdb passed the PCR reads through MiXCR, listing each CDR3 protein once. The table includes a few hundred thousand distinct CDR3 sequences, approximately 10% detected once. The source of this sequence is a human donor who donated a stem cell graft to a child with acute myeloid leukemia. Sample: PBMCs from the stem cell graft donor, taken from the stem cell graft. This chain uses TRBV11-2 with TRBJ2-1; 12 bases line up with TRBD2. This chain's CDR3 is CASSPTLLAGGSNEQFF. CDR3 DNA sequence: TGTGCCAGCAGCCCAACTCTACTAGCGGGAGGCAGCAATGAGCAGTTCTTC.